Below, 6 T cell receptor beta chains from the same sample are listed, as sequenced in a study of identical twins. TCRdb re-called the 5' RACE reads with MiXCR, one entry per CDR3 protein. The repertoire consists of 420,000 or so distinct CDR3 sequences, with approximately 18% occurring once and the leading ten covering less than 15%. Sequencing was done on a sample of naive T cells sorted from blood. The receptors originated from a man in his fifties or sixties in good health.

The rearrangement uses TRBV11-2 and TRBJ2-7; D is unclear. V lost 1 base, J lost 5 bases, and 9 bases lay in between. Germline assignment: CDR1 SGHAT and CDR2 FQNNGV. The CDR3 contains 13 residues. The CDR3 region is CASSLVPLHEQYF. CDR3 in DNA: TGTGCCAGCAGCTTAGTCCCCCTCCACGAGCAGTACTTC.

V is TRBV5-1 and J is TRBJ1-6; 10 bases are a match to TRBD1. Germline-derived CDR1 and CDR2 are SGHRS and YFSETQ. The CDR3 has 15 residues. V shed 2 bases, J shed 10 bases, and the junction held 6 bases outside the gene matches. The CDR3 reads CASSLSGQGDSPLHF. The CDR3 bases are TGCGCCAGCAGCTTATCAGGACAGGGGGACTCACCCCTCCACTTT.

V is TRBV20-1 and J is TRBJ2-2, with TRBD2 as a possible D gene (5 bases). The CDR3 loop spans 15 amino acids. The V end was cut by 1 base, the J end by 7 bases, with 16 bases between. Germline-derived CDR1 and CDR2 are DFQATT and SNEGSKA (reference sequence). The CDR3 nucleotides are TGCAGTGCTAGAGTTTCTACCGGGGAAGTCGGGGAGCTGTTTTTT. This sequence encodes CSARVSTGEVGELFF.

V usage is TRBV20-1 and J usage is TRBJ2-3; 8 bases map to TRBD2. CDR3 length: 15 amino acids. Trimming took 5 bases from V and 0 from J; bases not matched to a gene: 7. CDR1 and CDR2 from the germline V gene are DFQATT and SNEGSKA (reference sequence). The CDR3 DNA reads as TGCAGTGCTCGGCGACTAGCGTCTAGCACAGATACGCAGTATTTT. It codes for CSARRLASSTDTQYF.

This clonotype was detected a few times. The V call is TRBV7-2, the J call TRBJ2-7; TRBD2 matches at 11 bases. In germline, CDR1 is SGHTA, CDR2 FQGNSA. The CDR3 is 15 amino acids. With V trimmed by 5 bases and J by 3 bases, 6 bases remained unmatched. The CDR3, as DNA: TGTGCCAGCAGCCGAGGGACTAGCGGTAGCTACGAGCAGTACTTC. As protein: CASSRGTSGSYEQYF.

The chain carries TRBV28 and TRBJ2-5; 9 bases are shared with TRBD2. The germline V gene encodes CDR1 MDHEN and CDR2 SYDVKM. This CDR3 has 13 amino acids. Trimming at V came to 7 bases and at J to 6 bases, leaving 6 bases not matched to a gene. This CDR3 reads CASMNSGRQTQYF. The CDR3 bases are TGTGCCAGCATGAATAGCGGGAGACAGACCCAGTACTTC.